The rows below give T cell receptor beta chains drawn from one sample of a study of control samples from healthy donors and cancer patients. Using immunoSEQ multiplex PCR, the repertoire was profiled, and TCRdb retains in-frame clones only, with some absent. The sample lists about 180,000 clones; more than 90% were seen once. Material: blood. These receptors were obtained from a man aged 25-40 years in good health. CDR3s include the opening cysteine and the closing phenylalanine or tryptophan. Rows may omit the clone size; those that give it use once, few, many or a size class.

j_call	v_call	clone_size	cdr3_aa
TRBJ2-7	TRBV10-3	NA	CAISGLQGAYEQYF
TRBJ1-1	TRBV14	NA	CASSQDGGPEAFF
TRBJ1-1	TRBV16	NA	CASSQESLAEAFF
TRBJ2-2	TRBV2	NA	CASRWETGELFF
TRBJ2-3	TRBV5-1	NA	CASSSGTTDTQYF
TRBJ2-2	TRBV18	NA	CASSPRGTGELFF
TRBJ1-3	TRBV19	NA	CATGEAGNTIYF
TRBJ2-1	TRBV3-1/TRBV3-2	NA	CASSQLDWYNEQFF
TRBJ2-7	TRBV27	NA	CASSPWTGGGEQYF
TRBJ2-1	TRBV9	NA	CASSSLGGLSSYNEQFF
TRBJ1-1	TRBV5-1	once	CASSLEWGASTEAFF
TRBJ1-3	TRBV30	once	CAWSVSGGDSGNTIYF
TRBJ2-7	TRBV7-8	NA	CASSLAGAAVSYEQYF
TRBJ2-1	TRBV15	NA	CATSGRGNEQFF
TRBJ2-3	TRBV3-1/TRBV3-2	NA	CASSQDSRGKQYF
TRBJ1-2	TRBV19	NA	CASSIGGTHDGYTF
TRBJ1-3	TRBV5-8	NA	CASSYLVGNTIYF
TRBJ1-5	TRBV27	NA	CASRDQGMNQPQHF
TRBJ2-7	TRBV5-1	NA	CASSLQGNEQYF
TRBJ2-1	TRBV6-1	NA	CASSEGQGAFNEQFF
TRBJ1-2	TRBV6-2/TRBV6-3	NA	CASSYSGTASPYGYTF
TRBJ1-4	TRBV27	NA	CASSLRGSLLQEKLFF
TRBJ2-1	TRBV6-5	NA	CASSTRDYNNEQFF
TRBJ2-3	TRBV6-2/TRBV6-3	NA	CASSPRGGPSTDTQYF